These 9 T cell receptor beta chains originate from one sample sequenced in a study of T-cell reconstitution after alpha-beta-depleted transplantation in children listed by TCRdb under 2016. The library came from PCR. The sample was run on an Illumina HiSeq 2500. TCR libraries were prepared with molecular barcoding, using unique molecular identifiers to normalize TCRbeta repertoire quantification. The public reads were quality trimmed at Q25 with fastp and then assembled into clones with MiXCR by TCRdb, keeping productive beta chains. Each entry is one CDR3 protein sequence, shown with its most common DNA and genes. A total of about 4,500 distinct CDR3 sequences appear in this sample, around 23% of them only once. The top ten hold under 30% of the sample. The time point label corresponds to: day 60 (about 2 months) after transplantation. The treatment or condition label, as the study defines it: allogeneic hematopoietic cell transplantation with graft depleted of TCRalphabeta T cells and CD19 B cells.

The source material was PBMCs, mostly from graft donor cells, sampled 60 days after TCRalphabeta/CD19-depleted stem cell transplant. These receptors were obtained from a boy younger than two who had a stem cell transplant for SCID, so the T cells may come from the graft donor.

This clonotype was observed at least ten times. This chain links TRBV5-5 with TRBJ1-5; D call uncertain. Germline V gene sequence: CDR1 SGHKS, CDR2 YYEKEE (reference sequence). The CDR3 has 14 amino acids. Trimming shortened V by 4 bases and J by 0 bases, and 8 bases separated the two germline ends. CDR3 in amino acids: CASSPGPSNQPQHF. In DNA form, the CDR3 reads TGTGCCAGCAGCCCTGGGCCTAGCAATCAGCCCCAGCATTTT.

Within the sample, this clonotype is medium-sized. V and J are TRBV2 and TRBJ2-3; 7 nucleotides align to TRBD2. CDR3 length equals 14 residues. Germline-derived CDR1 and CDR2 are SNHLY and FYNNEI. J was trimmed by 2 bases and V by 4 bases; bases with no gene match: 3. The CDR3 protein is CASSVGTNTDTQYF. CDR3 in DNA: TGTGCCAGCAGTGTGGGGACTAACACAGATACGCAGTATTTT.

The J gene is TRBJ1-6, the V gene TRBV4-3, with D hard to call. There are 18 residues in the CDR3. Trimming stripped 4 bases from V and 7 bases from J, with 23 bases between. The germline CDR1 and CDR2 sequences are LGHNA and YSLEER. The CDR3 is CASSRSTLTVRRNSPLHF. In nucleotides, the CDR3 is TGCGCCAGCAGCCGAAGCACCCTCACTGTACGAAGGAATTCACCCCTCCACTTT.

This chain connects TRBV12-3 or TRBV12-4 to TRBJ2-5; 10 nucleotides agree with TRBD2. This CDR3 spans 14 amino acids. J was trimmed by 5 bases and V by 7 bases; bases with no gene match: 7. CDR3 nucleotides: TGTGCCAGCAAAGAAGCGGGAGGGGTTGAGACCCAGTACTTC. This gives the protein CASKEAGGVETQYF.

This clonotype was seen ten or more times. The chain couples TRBV2 to TRBJ2-3, with D possibly TRBD1 on 6 matching bases. This CDR3 comprises 14 residues. CDR1 is SNHLY and CDR2 is FYNNEI in the germline V gene. V lost 9 bases and J 3 bases, leaving 16 bases between the germline ends. CDR3: CASTYDRFTDTQYF. The DNA for the CDR3 is TGTGCCAGTACCTACGACAGGTTTACAGATACGCAGTATTTT.

This clonotype was counted a few times. This chain uses TRBV5-1 with TRBJ2-1, with TRBD2 matching 9 bases. CDR1 is SGHRS, CDR2 YFSETQ, per germline. With 7 bases clipped from V and 4 bases from J, the junction kept 9 bases outside the gene matches. CDR3 length equals 15 residues. The CDR3 sequence: CASRWAGGVYNEQFF. The CDR3, as DNA: TGCGCCAGCCGCTGGGCGGGGGGGGTTTACAATGAGCAGTTCTTC.

In its sample, this clonotype ranks as medium-sized (0.01 to 0.1%). The chain joins TRBV7-8 to TRBJ1-2; D is undetermined. Germline V lookup: CDR1 SGHVS, CDR2 FQNEAQ. The CDR3 is 15 residues long. V was clipped by 0 bases and J by 8 bases, with 16 bases between them. The CDR3 loop is CASSLARGQRQGYTF. The CDR3, as DNA: TGTGCCAGCAGCTTAGCGAGAGGCCAGCGGCAGGGCTACACCTTC.

This clonotype was counted many times. This chain connects TRBV18 to TRBJ2-2, with D tentatively TRBD2 (7 bases). Germline V gives CDR1 KGHSH, CDR2 LQKENI. The ends were cut back, 1 base at V and 14 bases at J, with 17 bases in the middle. This CDR3 contains 14 residues. CDR3 coding DNA: TGTGCCAGCTCACCACTGGGGGGGGCCAAGTACCTGTTTTTT. The encoded protein is CASSPLGGAKYLFF.

The chain combines TRBV5-1 with TRBJ1-4, with a tentative D call TRBD1 (6 bases). Per germline, CDR1 SGHRS and CDR2 YFSETQ. V dropped 4 bases and J dropped 6 bases, with 16 bases sitting between them. The CDR3 runs 15 residues. DNA for the CDR3: TGCGCCAGCAGCCAGGGGCAAGGGTTGGATGAAAAACTGTTTTTT. Its translation is CASSQGQGLDEKLFF.